The clone carrying this T cell receptor beta chain was seen only once. Its cognate antigen is unknown. The sample is drawn from a study of cytomegalovirus exposure and HLA in healthy donors. This PCR relied on a set of 60 Vbeta primers and 13 Jbeta primers. TCRdb keeps only in-frame clones here, not all; method: immunoSEQ multiplex PCR. The table shows around 110,000 clones, with around 78% occurring only once. Overall study findings and caveats: From TCR beta sequences, most subjects' HLA-A and HLA-B alleles were reportedly predicted accurately.

CDR1 is LGHNA, CDR2 YNFKEQ, per germline. Trimming shortened V by 3 bases and J by 4 bases, and 25 bases separated the two germline ends. The CDR3 is made up of 20 amino acids. The chain links TRBV4-2 to TRBJ2-6; a weak D match, TRBD1 (6 bases). The origin of this receptor is a man aged 25-40 years in good health and CMV-seronegative. Material: PBMCs. CDR3 in DNA: TGTGCCAGCAGCCAGGCGGACAGCGCCCTCATAGTTTTCGGGGCCAACGTCCTGACTTTC. It encodes CASSQADSALIVFGANVLTF.